This T cell receptor beta chain derives from a study of blood T cell repertoires in COVID-19. The wider study: Samples of COVID-19 (acute and convalescent) were obtained from the United States, Italy and Spain. The cDNA or gDNA used as material had been derived from T cells, B-cell-depleted T cells, or PBMCs.

This CDR3 region has 16 residues. The germline gives CDR1 LNHDA, CDR2 SQIVND (reference sequence). Unmatched junction bases numbered 7, after V lost 4 bases and J lost 0 bases. Per the study methods: Cell counts per sample came from amplifying reference gene primers. The method was immunoSEQ multiplex PCR; TCRdb's version includes in-frame clones alone and lacks a portion of them. The DNA gave D and trimming, while V, J and clone size come from that table. The table records about 70,000 clones, about four fifths of them present only once. The rearrangement links TRBV19 to TRBJ1-1; TRBD1 aligns across 8 bases. The origin of this receptor is a woman between 70 and 85 years old with acute or convalescent COVID-19. Specimen: peripheral blood. CDR3 residues: CASSSHRGFVNTEAFF. The CDR3 DNA sequence: TGTGCCAGTAGTAGCCACAGGGGGTTCGTGAACACTGAAGCTTTCTTT.